The 20 T cell receptor beta chains in this list originate from one sample, sequenced in a study of CD8 T cells in ankylosing spondylitis. Each CDR3 protein gets one entry after TCRdb re-called the 5' RACE reads with MiXCR. Of about 340,000 distinct CDR3 sequences listed, approximately 20% are singletons. Sequencing was carried out using blood, either unsorted or a sorted T cell fraction (not recorded which). Receptors were obtained from a male donor with ankylosing spondylitis or in good health (not recorded which).

This clonotype has only a few counts. The gene calls are TRBV11-2 and TRBJ2-3; TRBD1 might be the D (6 bases). CDR1 is SGHAT and CDR2 is FQNNGV in the germline V gene. The CDR3 extends over 14 amino acids. Deletions cut 4 bases from V and 5 bases from J, with 13 bases between. The DNA for the CDR3 is TGTGCCAGCAGCTCATCAGGGGCGGAAGATACGCAGTATTTT. Translating it yields CASSSSGAEDTQYF.

This clonotype was seen only a few times. The V call is TRBV7-9, the J call TRBJ2-7; D may be TRBD2 (5 bases). CDR3 length equals 16 residues. Germline V gene data show CDR1 as SEHNR and CDR2 as FQNEAQ (reference sequence). Trimming removed 1 base from V and 4 bases from J, with 17 bases in between. The DNA for the CDR3 is TGTGCCAGCAGCTTAGACGAGTGGACGAGGGTATACGAGCAGTACTTC. This encodes CASSLDEWTRVYEQYF.

This clonotype was found many times. The chain joins TRBV10-3 to TRBJ2-5, with TRBD2 matching over 10 bases. The V and J ends lost 2 bases and 5 bases, in that order; junction bases with no gene match: 14. Germline V lookup: CDR1 ENHRY, CDR2 SYGVKD. The CDR3 consists of 18 residues. This CDR3 reads CAISEGIEASGGLETQYF. CDR3 sequence (DNA): TGTGCCATCAGTGAGGGTATTGAGGCTAGCGGGGGTCTGGAGACCCAGTACTTC.

V usage is TRBV11-2 and J usage is TRBJ1-1; D not certain. The CDR3 sequence is 11 residues long. Trimming shortened V by 1 base and J by 8 bases, and 5 bases separated the two germline ends. Germline V lookup: CDR1 SGHAT, CDR2 FQNNGV. CDR3 amino acids: CASSLASEAFF. CDR3 sequence (DNA): TGTGCCAGCAGCTTAGCTTCCGAAGCTTTCTTT.

The rearrangement links TRBV12-3 or TRBV12-4 to TRBJ2-7; unclear D gene. V was trimmed by 4 bases and J by 1 base, leaving 11 bases between them. The CDR3 is made up of 14 amino acids. The CDR3 here is CASSSVTESYEQYF. CDR3 in DNA: TGTGCCAGCAGTTCGGTAACGGAGTCCTACGAGCAGTACTTC.

This clonotype appeared a few times. V and J are TRBV25-1 and TRBJ1-6; the match to TRBD1 covers 7 bases. V shed 8 bases and J 8 bases; nucleotides not matched to a gene: 9. CDR1 is MGHDK, CDR2 SYGVNS, per germline. The CDR3 sequence is 14 residues long. The CDR3 DNA follows: TGTGCCAGCTCGAACAGGGGTTTTCATTCACCCCTCCACTTT. Translation: CASSNRGFHSPLHF.

Only one count was recorded for this clonotype. The chain couples TRBV6-4 to TRBJ1-5; D remains unclear. CDR3 length equals 14 residues. Trimming pared 7 bases from V and 11 bases from J, leaving 21 bases between. Germline V lookup: CDR1 MRHNA, CDR2 SNTAGT. CDR3: CASTPSASGRAQHF. The DNA of the CDR3 is TGTGCCAGCACCCCATCGGCCTCGGGTCGGGCCCAGCATTTT.

This clonotype was counted between two and nine times. The V call is TRBV28, the J call TRBJ2-3, with D possibly TRBD2 on 5 matching bases. The CDR3 has 15 residues. Looked up from germline, CDR1 is MDHEN and CDR2 is SYDVKM. V lost 7 bases, J lost 6 bases, and 20 bases lay in between. The chain's CDR3 is CASTHTEDARDTQYF. CDR3 in DNA: TGTGCCAGCACCCATACGGAGGACGCTCGGGATACGCAGTATTTT. Looking up the rest from reference TRBV28 and TRBJ2-3 gives the full variable domain: DVKVTQSSRYLVKRTGEKVFLECVQDMDHENMFWYRQDPGLGLRLIYFSYDVKMKEKGDIPEGYSVSREKKERFSLILESASTNQTSMYLCASTHTEDARDTQYFGPGTRLTVL.

This sequence joins TRBV6-1 and TRBJ2-7; 10 bases map to TRBD2. Per germline, CDR1 MNHNS and CDR2 SASEGT. V shed 5 bases, J shed 3 bases, and the junction held 7 bases outside the gene matches. CDR3 length equals 15 residues. The CDR3, as DNA: TGTGCCAGCAGTACCGCGCTAGCGGGGGACTACGAGCAGTACTTC. Amino acid sequence: CASSTALAGDYEQYF.

This clonotype has more than one count but fewer than ten. The gene calls are TRBV27 and TRBJ2-7, with D hard to call. Germline CDR1 reads MNHEY; CDR2 reads SMNVEV (reference sequence). The CDR3 is 13 residues long. V was trimmed by 4 bases and J by 2 bases, leaving 9 bases between them. The CDR3 DNA reads as TGTGCCAGCAGTTCAATAGGACCCTACGAGCAGTACTTC. It encodes CASSSIGPYEQYF.

The chain employs TRBV18 and TRBJ2-3, with D unclear. The CDR3 covers 16 residues. Trimming took off 6 bases at V and 0 bases at J, with 16 bases between the two ends. Germline assignment: CDR1 KGHSH and CDR2 LQKENI. The CDR3 nucleotides read TGTGCCAGCTCTCCAACTCAGCGCGGCAGCACAGATACGCAGTATTTT. Translated: CASSPTQRGSTDTQYF.

In its sample, this clonotype was seen many times. The V and J genes are TRBV3-1 and TRBJ2-2, with TRBD2 matching 7 bases. The CDR3 runs 16 residues. Germline V gene lookup returns CDR1 LGHDT and CDR2 YNNKEL (reference sequence). V shed 2 bases and J 1 base; nucleotides not matched to a gene: 4. The CDR3 spells CASSQTRGRNTGELFF. CDR3 DNA: TGTGCCAGCAGCCAAACTCGCGGGAGGAACACCGGGGAGCTGTTTTTT.

This sequence joins TRBV24-1 and TRBJ1-4; 8 bases are a match to TRBD1. The V segment lost 7 bases and the J segment 6 bases; nucleotides outside the gene matches: 9. Germline V gene data show CDR1 as KGHDR and CDR2 as SFDVKD. The CDR3 sequence is 15 residues long. The CDR3 here is CATSPTGTGYEKLFF. The CDR3 bases are TGTGCCACCAGCCCAACCGGGACAGGCTATGAAAAACTGTTTTTT.

In this sample, this clonotype turned up a few times. The CDR3 is CASSEGGTTDTQYF. The CDR3 DNA is TGTGCCAGCAGCGAGGGGGGTACGACAGATACGCAGTATTTT. V gene TRBV7-8 combines with J gene TRBJ2-3, with D perhaps being TRBD1 or TRBD2 (6 bases each). This CDR3 spans 14 amino acids. The germline V gene has CDR1 SGHVS and CDR2 FQNEAQ. The V gene lost 5 bases and the J gene lost 3 bases, with 12 bases spanning the gap.

This clonotype was seen a single time. The rearrangement joins TRBV3-1 to TRBJ2-1, with D possibly TRBD2 on 5 matching bases. The V and J ends lost 2 bases and 4 bases respectively, with 12 bases between them. The CDR3 loop spans 15 amino acids. The germline CDR1 and CDR2 sequences are LGHDT and YNNKEL (reference sequence). This chain's CDR3 is CASSQRASGYNEQFF. The CDR3, as DNA: TGTGCCAGCAGCCAAAGGGCCAGCGGATACAATGAGCAGTTCTTC.

There are many counts of this clonotype. V usage is TRBV29-1 and J usage is TRBJ2-7; tentative D call: TRBD2 (5 bases). The CDR3 runs to 13 residues. Germline V gene data show CDR1 as SQVTM and CDR2 as ANQGSEA. Trimming shortened V by 3 bases and J by 3 bases, and 12 bases separated the two germline ends. This CDR3 reads CSVDRGDFYEQYF. CDR3 DNA sequence: TGCAGCGTTGATCGGGGTGACTTCTACGAGCAGTACTTC.

This clonotype was counted only a few times. The rearrangement links TRBV7-9 to TRBJ1-1; D possibly corresponds to TRBD1 (5 bases). The germline CDR1 and CDR2 sequences are SEHNR and FQNEAQ (reference sequence). CDR3 length equals 14 residues. Trimming left V 5 bases short and J 5 bases short, with 15 bases between. Written as DNA, the CDR3 is TGTGCCAGCAGCCCCCCCAGGGCATGGACTGAAGCTTTCTTT. Its protein is CASSPPRAWTEAFF.

A few counts support this clonotype. This CDR3 reads CASTLGPVTNTEAFF. CDR3 nucleotides: TGTGCCAGCACCCTTGGCCCAGTTACAAACACTGAAGCTTTCTTT. The gene calls are TRBV12-3 or TRBV12-4 and TRBJ1-1; no firm D call. Trimming took 7 bases from V and 2 from J, leaving 17 bases between them. This CDR3 has 15 amino acids.

This clonotype was seen a handful of times. The chain recombines TRBV7-6 with TRBJ2-7, with no clear D. Trimming cost V 5 bases and J 3 bases, with 17 bases left between them. The length of the CDR3 is 15 residues. The germline V gene has CDR1 SGHVS and CDR2 FNYEAQ. CDR3 DNA: TGTGCCAGCAGCCCCGGGTTCTCTAAACACTACGAGCAGTACTTC. It specifies CASSPGFSKHYEQYF.

The chain links TRBV15 to TRBJ2-6; tentative D call: TRBD1 (6 bases). Trimming took off 3 bases at V and 4 bases at J, with 16 bases between the two ends. The CDR3 has 17 amino acids. Germline V lookup: CDR1 LNHNV, CDR2 YYDKDF (reference sequence). CDR3 nucleotides: TGTGCCACCAGCAGTGCTCAGGGGTATACCGGGGCCAACGTCCTGACTTTC. Protein product: CATSSAQGYTGANVLTF. Variable domain in full (rest from reference TRBV15 and TRBJ2-6): DAMVIQNPRYQVTQFGKPVTLSCSQTLNHNVMYWYQQKSSQAPKLLFHYYDKDFNNEADTPDNFQSRRPNTSFCFLDIRSPGLGDTAMYLCATSSAQGYTGANVLTFGAGSRLTVL.